This entry lists 21 T cell receptor beta chains sequenced from one sample in a study of CD8+CD57+ T cells in acquired aplastic anemia (dated by TCRdb to the late 2010s). The patients picked for sequencing were ones in whom flow cytometry had shown an expansion of CD8+CD57+ cells. The sequencing machine was an Illumina HiSeq 2000. Profiling of TCR beta VDJ combinations and CDR3 sequences used genomic DNA as the template. TCRdb trimmed public reads at Q25 via fastp, called clones via MiXCR and kept in-frame beta chains. Every distinct CDR3 protein forms one entry, paired with its most common genes and DNA. This sample is represented by fewer than 300,000 distinct CDR3 sequences; 70% to 85% of them were singletons. Together, the top ten hold less than 50% of the sample. Sequencing was done on a sample of sorted CD4+, CD8+, or CD8+CD57+ T cells (not recorded which) from PBMCs. These receptors originate from a human donor with aplastic anemia.

As concerns this clonotype: The CDR3 carries no conserved terminal phenylalanine or tryptophan, so it likely arises from a read error. The limits of the CDR3 on the DNA are not certain, so only TCRdb's listed CDR3 is given. The genes are TRBV2 and TRBJ2-6; the D call TRBD1 from the table was never checked on the DNA. Germline CDR1 and CDR2: SNHLY and FYNNEI. The CDR3 spans 14 residues, counting both ends. The CDR3 is CASGDGGTDTVLFG.

Regarding this clonotype: The junction shows a germline mismatch at one end, possibly a read error. This sequence joins TRBV19 and TRBJ2-1; tentative D call: TRBD2 (6 bases). CDR1 and CDR2 (germline): LNHDA, SQIVND (reference sequence). The CDR3 is 15 amino acids. In nucleotides, the CDR3 is TGTGCCAGTAGTATATTGGAACGAGCGGGCCAACAACGAGTCTTC. The encoded protein is CASSILERAGQQRVF. Combining the CDR3 with reference TRBV19 and TRBJ2-1 gives the whole variable domain DGGITQSPKYLFRKEGQNVTLSCEQNLNHDAMYWYRQDPGQGLRLIYYSQIVNDFQKGDIAEGYSVSREKKESFPLTVTSAQKNPTAFYLCASSILERAGQQRVFGPGTRLTVL.

A word on this clonotype: Relative to the germline gene, one junction end is altered; a read error may explain this. The rearrangement links TRBV2 to TRBJ2-3; D might be TRBD2 (5 bases). Germline CDR1 and CDR2: SNHLY and FYNNEI. The CDR3 consists of 14 residues. CDR3 amino acids: CASGFAGSDATQFF. The CDR3 DNA reads as TGTGCCAGCGGCTTCGCGGGCAGTGACGCTACGCAGTTTTTT.

V is TRBV7-8 and J is TRBJ2-3; 11 bases are shared with TRBD2. In germline, CDR1 is SGHVS, CDR2 FQNEAQ. This CDR3 has 17 residues. The ends lost 5 bases at V and 2 bases at J; junction bases unmatched: 9. The CDR3 protein is CASSPAGLAAYTDTQYF. DNA of the CDR3: TGTGCCAGCAGCCCCGCGGGACTAGCGGCTTACACAGATACGCAGTATTTT. The entire variable domain, with the rest obtained from reference TRBV7-8 and TRBJ2-3, is as follows: GAGVSQSPRYKVAKRGQDVALRCDPISGHVSLFWYQQALGQGPEFLTYFQNEAQLDKSGLPSDRFFAERPEGSVSTLKIQRTQQEDSAVYLCASSPAGLAAYTDTQYFGPGTRLTVL.

Notes on this clonotype: A junction boundary mismatches the germline segment, possibly from a read error. This rearrangement joins TRBV7-8 to TRBJ2-3, with D uncertain. Germline V gene data show CDR1 as SGHVS and CDR2 as FQNEAQ. The CDR3 is 14 amino acids. The CDR3 DNA reads TGTGCCAGCAGCTTAGCGCGAGCACCGGATAAGCAGTATTTT. Translating gives CASSLARAPDKQYF.

As concerns this clonotype: One junction end does not reproduce the germline sequence, and a read error may be involved. This chain connects TRBV7-2 to TRBJ1-1; 7 nucleotides line up with TRBD1. From germline, CDR1 is SGHTA and CDR2 FQGNSA. The CDR3 contains 15 residues. CDR3 protein: CASSLERTGNTQAFF. The CDR3, as DNA: TGTGCCAGCAGCTTAGAGCGGACAGGCAACACTCAAGCTTTCTTT. Based on the CDR3 plus reference TRBV7-2 and TRBJ1-1, the full variable domain is GAGVSQSPSNKVTEKGKDVELRCDPISGHTALYWYRQSLGQGLEFLIYFQGNSAPDKSGLPSDRFSAERTGGSVSTLTIQRTQQEDSAVYLCASSLERTGNTQAFFGQGTRLTVV.

The V gene is TRBV7-9, the J gene TRBJ2-1; D might be TRBD2 (6 bases). The CDR3 covers 15 residues. V was pared by 5 bases and J by 9 bases, with 20 bases between. Germline values: CDR1 SEHNR, CDR2 FQNEAQ (reference sequence). The CDR3 DNA is TGTGCCAGCAGCCGCAAGCGGTTCGCACTAGCTGAGCAGTTCTTC. This sequence encodes CASSRKRFALAEQFF.

Details on this clonotype: A junction boundary mismatches the germline segment, possibly from a read error. This chain connects TRBV13 to TRBJ2-1, with 11 bases lining up with TRBD2. This CDR3 spans 16 amino acids. Germline CDR1 PRHDT, CDR2 FYEKMQ (reference sequence). The chain's CDR3 is CACSLGVSGRAYEQFF. CDR3 DNA: TGTGCCTGCAGCCTAGGTGTTAGCGGGAGGGCCTATGAGCAGTTCTTC.

With respect to this clonotype: One end of the junction fails to match germline, which may point to a read error. This sequence joins TRBV15 and TRBJ1-3, with a tentative D call TRBD1 (5 bases). The CDR3 has 14 residues. Germline V gene data show CDR1 as LNHNV and CDR2 as YYDKDF (reference sequence). CDR3 in DNA: TGTGCCAGCAGCTTGCAGGGTATCGGAAACACCATATACTTT. Translating gives CASSLQGIGNTIYF.

As regards this clonotype: Germline is not matched at one junction end, which may reflect a read error. This sequence joins TRBV7-8 and TRBJ2-6; a possible D gene is TRBD1 (5 bases). The CDR3 runs 16 residues. Germline-derived CDR1 and CDR2 are SGHVS and FQNEAQ. The CDR3 DNA follows: TGTGCCAGCAGCGTCACCAGGAGCTCTGGGGCCAACGTCCCGACTTTC. It yields the protein CASSVTRSSGANVPTF.

Of note for this clonotype: One end of the junction varies from germline; a read error may be responsible. The chain has TRBV7-7 and TRBJ2-3; D is possibly TRBD1 (5 bases). The germline V gene has CDR1 SSHAT and CDR2 FNYEAQ (reference sequence). The CDR3 spans 14 residues. This CDR3 is CASSLAAGPDTEYF. DNA of the CDR3: TGTGCCAGCAGCTTAGCTGCAGGGCCCGATACGGAGTATTTT.

This clonotype was found a few times. A much more abundant neighbour one base away suggests this may be a read error. This chain connects TRBV7-9 to TRBJ2-3; 9 bases align to TRBD2. Germline CDR1 and CDR2: SEHNR and FQNEAQ (reference sequence). The CDR3 extends over 14 amino acids. CDR3 residues: CASSFQRSGGSQEF. The CDR3 bases are TGTGCCAGCAGCTTTCAAAGAAGCGGGGGGAGCCAGGAGTTT. Full variable domain (remainder filled in from reference TRBV7-9 and TRBJ2-3): DTGVSQNPRHKITKRGQNVTFRCDPISEHNRLYWYRQTLGQGPEFLTYFQNEAQLEKSRLLSDRFSAERPKGSFSTLEIQRTEQGDSAMYLCASSFQRSGGSQEFGPGTRLTVL.

The chain is built from TRBV9 and TRBJ2-1; 9 bases are shared with TRBD2. The CDR3 has 16 amino acids. Germline lookup yields CDR1 SGDLS and CDR2 YYNGEE. After removal of 2 bases from V and 11 bases from J, the junction contained 14 bases not matched to a gene. The CDR3 here is CASSVESSGGRDKQFF. In DNA form, the CDR3 reads TGTGCCAGCAGCGTGGAAAGCAGCGGGGGGAGAGATAAGCAGTTCTTC.

The rearrangement links TRBV7-9 to TRBJ1-1; 7 bases agree with TRBD1. J lost 5 bases, V lost 2 bases, and 2 bases had no gene match. Germline V CDR1 and CDR2: SEHNR, FQNEAQ (reference sequence). The CDR3 consists of 13 residues. In DNA form, the CDR3 reads TGTGCCAGCAGCTTACCACAGGGGACTGAAGCTTTCTTT. Translating it yields CASSLPQGTEAFF. The entire variable domain, with the rest obtained from reference TRBV7-9 and TRBJ1-1, is as follows: DTGVSQNPRHKITKRGQNVTFRCDPISEHNRLYWYRQTLGQGPEFLTYFQNEAQLEKSRLLSDRFSAERPKGSFSTLEIQRTEQGDSAMYLCASSLPQGTEAFFGQGTRLTVV.

The chain recombines TRBV10-2 with TRBJ1-3; D is unresolved. In germline, CDR1 is WSHSY, CDR2 SAAADI. Trimming took off 2 bases at V and 5 bases at J, with 4 bases between the two ends. The CDR3 has 12 residues. The DNA for the CDR3 is TGCGCCAGCAGTGAGGGGCGAAACACCATATATTTT. This encodes CASSEGRNTIYF.

The chain employs TRBV4-2 and TRBJ2-3; the match to TRBD2 covers 11 bases. Germline V lookup: CDR1 LGHNA, CDR2 YNFKEQ. CDR3 size: 17 residues. The V and J ends lost 0 bases and 3 bases, in that order; junction bases with no gene match: 5. This CDR3 is CASSQDLAGGGTDTQYF. CDR3 nucleotide sequence: TGTGCCAGCAGCCAAGACCTAGCGGGGGGCGGGACAGATACGCAGTATTTT.

About this clonotype itself: One end of the junction fails to match germline, which may point to a read error. The rearrangement links TRBV15 to TRBJ1-2; D perhaps matches TRBD1 (5 bases). Looked up from germline, CDR1 is LNHNV and CDR2 is YYDKDF (reference sequence). CDR3 length: 16 residues. Here the CDR3 DNA reads TGTGCCAGCAGCGGACGGGGCCGGGGCTTGGACCATGGCTACACCTTC. Protein product: CASSGRGRGLDHGYTF.

J is TRBJ2-3 and V is TRBV7-8, with D tentatively TRBD2 (6 bases). Trimming pared 8 bases from V and 14 bases from J, leaving 23 bases between. The CDR3 covers 13 residues. Germline V gene data show CDR1 as SGHVS and CDR2 as FQNEAQ. The CDR3 is CASGVGGSANTYF. In DNA, the CDR3 is TGTGCCAGCGGGGTCGGGGGAAGTGCTAATACGTATTTT.

This clonotype was seen at least ten times. The rearrangement links TRBV6-5 to TRBJ1-1; D may be TRBD1 (6 bases). The CDR3 consists of 13 residues. The germline V gene encodes CDR1 MNHEY and CDR2 SVGAGI. V shed 1 base and J shed 6 bases, with 9 bases lying between them. The CDR3 sequence is CASSYYRVAEAFF. CDR3 coding DNA: TGTGCCAGCAGTTACTACAGGGTGGCTGAAGCTTTCTTT.

The CDR3 protein is CASSLAGAGAAEYF. The CDR3 DNA reads as TGTGCCAGCAGCTTAGCGGGAGCAGGCGCTGCGGAGTATTTT. This sequence joins TRBV7-6 and TRBJ2-3; weak D call: TRBD2 (5 bases). The CDR3 loop spans 14 amino acids. V was pared by 0 bases and J by 13 bases, with 17 bases between. Germline V gene sequence: CDR1 SGHVS, CDR2 FNYEAQ.

Notes on this clonotype: Mismatch with germline at one junction end may stem from a read error. As DNA, the CDR3 is TGTGCCACCAGCAGAGGCAGGGAGCATGAGACGCAGTACTTC. It encodes CATSRGREHETQYF. This rearrangement joins TRBV2 to TRBJ2-5, with D tentatively TRBD1 or TRBD2 (5 bases each). CDR3 size: 14 residues. CDR1 and CDR2 from the germline V gene are SNHLY and FYNNEI.